This entry features one T cell receptor (beta chain) sequence. Antigen specificity is unknown. The data were obtained in a study of early T cells in non-severe SARS-CoV-2 infection. Study results and limitations: Sequences matched to VDJdb favored anti-spike CD8 responses, while private and CD4 specificities were missed.

CDR3 size: 16 residues. CDR1 and CDR2 from the germline V gene are SEHNR and FQNEAQ (reference sequence). V was pared by 5 bases and J by 2 bases, with 16 bases between. cDNA molecules, individually, were tagged with unique molecular identifiers. TCRdb ran MiXCR on the 5' RACE reads and lists one entry per CDR3 protein. The sample holds approximately 29,000 distinct CDR3 sequences; around 7% are singletons and the top ten take 2.5% to 3%. The TCR comes from an adult who was a healthcare worker with PCR-confirmed SARS-CoV-2 infection or an uninfected control (not recorded which). What was sequenced was whole blood. The rearrangement joins TRBV7-9 to TRBJ2-4; D not certain. In DNA, the CDR3 is TGTGCCAGCAGCCCGAAGCCTTCTGAATCCAAAAACATTCAGTACTTC. Residues: CASSPKPSESKNIQYF.